This T cell receptor beta chain is from a study of blood T cell repertoires in COVID-19. Whole-study context: Collection of acute and convalescent COVID-19 samples took place in the United States, Italy and Spain. PBMCs, B-cell-depleted T cells, or T cells provided the cDNA or gDNA that made up the material.

CDR1 is LGHDT, CDR2 YNNKEL, per germline (reference sequence). Trimming took 1 base from V and 7 from J; bases not matched to a gene: 4. This CDR3 region has 14 residues. Authors' methods: Estimated nucleated cell counts came from reference gene primer amplification. Using immunoSEQ multiplex PCR, the repertoire was profiled, and TCRdb retains in-frame clones only, with some absent. D and trimming were read from the DNA, whereas the V and J calls and clone size are those reported in that table. The sample carries about 230,000 clones, roughly 80% recorded once. The genes are TRBV3-1 (or the pseudogene TRBV3-2) and TRBJ2-7; the match to TRBD1 covers 10 bases. The TCR sequence derives from a woman older than 75 with acute or convalescent COVID-19. The sample taken for sequencing was peripheral blood. CDR3 sequence: CASSQGQGASEQYF. The CDR3 DNA sequence: TGTGCCAGCAGCCAAGGACAGGGGGCGAGTGAGCAGTACTTC.